The 23 T cell receptor beta chains below were found in one sample sequenced in a study of cytomegalovirus exposure and HLA in healthy donors. Some clones are missing from TCRdb's copy, which holds only in-frame ones; the method was immunoSEQ multiplex PCR. The profile covers 140,000 or so clones, with approximately 89% appearing a single time and under 0.8% taken by the ten largest. Sequencing was carried out using PBMCs. The receptors come from a young man in good health and CMV-seronegative.

The chain couples TRBV2 to TRBJ2-7; the match to TRBD2 covers 14 bases. Germline V lookup: CDR1 SNHLY, CDR2 FYNNEI. V gave up 3 bases and J gave up 3 bases; unmatched junction bases: 7. The length of the CDR3 is 17 residues. The CDR3 protein is CASSDSGLAGAFYEQYF. CDR3 coding DNA: TGTGCCAGCAGTGATTCGGGACTAGCGGGGGCCTTCTACGAGCAGTACTTC.

V is TRBV7-2 and J is TRBJ1-2, with TRBD1 matching over 12 bases. The V gene end was trimmed by 2 bases and the J gene end by 4 bases; junction bases not matched to a gene: 2. This CDR3 region has 15 residues. CDR1 SGHTA and CDR2 FQGNSA come from the germline V gene. The CDR3 protein is CASSLLGQGAYGYTF. DNA for the CDR3: TGTGCCAGCAGCTTATTGGGACAGGGGGCCTATGGCTACACCTTC.

The chain links TRBV2 to TRBJ2-4, with 8 bases aligning to TRBD1. Germline CDR1 is SNHLY and CDR2 is FYNNEI. V shed 6 bases, J shed 0 bases, and the junction held 4 bases outside the gene matches. The CDR3 totals 15 residues. The CDR3 is CASSQQGVAKNIQYF. DNA of the CDR3: TGTGCCAGCAGCCAACAGGGGGTAGCCAAAAACATTCAGTACTTC.

The chain combines TRBV29-1 with TRBJ2-3, with D possibly being TRBD1 (6 bases). The V gene lost 6 bases and the J gene lost 1 base, with 8 bases spanning the gap. From germline, CDR1 is SQVTM and CDR2 ANQGSEA. CDR3 size: 12 residues. This CDR3 reads CSVRTGTDTQYF. In DNA, the CDR3 is TGCAGCGTCCGGACAGGCACAGATACGCAGTATTTT.

The genes are TRBV6-4 and TRBJ2-1; 12 bases match TRBD2. The J segment lost 6 bases and the V segment lost 4 bases, leaving 1 base of the junction unmatched. The CDR3 length is 14 residues. Germline V gives CDR1 MRHNA, CDR2 SNTAGT. CDR3 protein: CASSGLAGANEQFF. CDR3 DNA sequence: TGTGCCAGCAGTGGACTAGCGGGAGCCAATGAGCAGTTCTTC.

This chain connects TRBV7-9 to TRBJ1-2; D is uncertain. The V gene's germline CDR1 is SEHNR and CDR2 FQNEAQ (reference sequence). The CDR3 has 12 residues. V was shortened by 5 bases and J by 8 bases, with 12 bases between the two germline ends. The CDR3 protein is CASSRDPRGYTF. DNA for the CDR3: TGTGCCAGCAGCCGAGACCCCAGGGGCTACACCTTC.

The chain links TRBV7-9 to TRBJ1-4; 7 nucleotides agree with TRBD1. With 4 bases clipped from V and 8 bases from J, the junction kept 7 bases outside the gene matches. Germline CDR1 is SEHNR and CDR2 is FQNEAQ (reference sequence). The CDR3 loop spans 14 amino acids. In DNA, the CDR3 is TGTGCCAGCAGCTACGACAGGGCTCGGGAAAAACTGTTTTTT. Its protein is CASSYDRAREKLFF.

The chain joins TRBV30 to TRBJ1-5; the D gene is possibly TRBD1 (5 bases). V dropped 2 bases and J dropped 6 bases, with 11 bases sitting between them. Per germline, CDR1 GTSNPN and CDR2 SVGIG (reference sequence). This CDR3 has 13 residues. The CDR3 is CAWSLGGSQPQHF. CDR3 sequence (DNA): TGTGCCTGGAGTCTGGGGGGAAGTCAGCCCCAGCATTTT.

This chain uses TRBV5-1 with TRBJ1-1; D possibly corresponds to TRBD1 (5 bases). CDR3 length: 12 residues. Trimming removed 6 bases at V and 1 base at J, with 7 bases between. CDR1 and CDR2 (germline): SGHRS, YFSETQ. The CDR3 bases are TGCGCCAGCAAGGGGCGGAACACTGAAGCTTTCTTT. Its translation: CASKGRNTEAFF.

This clone showed up just once. The chain combines TRBV9 with TRBJ1-1; D is ambiguous. Germline V CDR1 and CDR2: SGDLS, YYNGEE. This CDR3 spans 17 amino acids. Trimming pared 0 bases from V and 3 bases from J, leaving 18 bases between. This chain's CDR3 is CASSVGVGLQLDTEAFF. CDR3 coding DNA: TGTGCCAGCAGCGTAGGTGTGGGCCTCCAGTTAGACACTGAAGCTTTCTTT.

This clone was observed a handful of times. The chain couples TRBV18 to TRBJ2-5; a weak D match, TRBD1 (5 bases). The germline gives CDR1 KGHSH, CDR2 LQKENI. V lost 4 bases to trimming and J lost 2 bases, with 11 bases between them. The CDR3 sequence is 14 residues long. In DNA, the CDR3 is TGTGCCAGCTCACAGACAGCCAATCAAGAGACCCAGTACTTC. Protein product: CASSQTANQETQYF.

Only a few counts were recorded for this clone. The genes are TRBV27 and TRBJ2-2; D might be TRBD2 (5 bases). Germline loops: CDR1 MNHEY, CDR2 SMNVEV (reference sequence). The CDR3 covers 12 residues. Between the trimmed V and J ends, which lost 7 bases and 5 bases, there was a span of 8 bases. DNA of the CDR3: TGTGCCAGCACGGGATCAACCGGGGAGCTGTTTTTT. Its translation is CASTGSTGELFF.

The chain employs TRBV11-2 and TRBJ1-5; TRBD1 matches at 8 bases. The V and J ends lost 2 bases and 5 bases, in that order; junction bases with no gene match: 5. The CDR3 extends over 15 amino acids. Germline CDR1 reads SGHAT; CDR2 reads FQNNGV. The DNA of the CDR3 is TGTGCCAGCAGCTTACAGGGGGCGCAGGATCAGCCCCAGCATTTT. Encoded protein: CASSLQGAQDQPQHF.

The chain has TRBV9 and TRBJ2-3; the D is unclear. Germline V gene lookup returns CDR1 SGDLS and CDR2 YYNGEE. This CDR3 region has 12 residues. Trimming removed 4 bases from V and 1 base from J, with 4 bases in between. In nucleotides, the CDR3 is TGTGCCAGCAGCCCTCGCACAGATACGCAGTATTTT. As protein: CASSPRTDTQYF.

The rearrangement links TRBV9 to TRBJ2-3, with TRBD2 identical over 9 bases. J was trimmed by 4 bases and V by 0 bases; bases with no gene match: 9. CDR3 length equals 17 residues. CDR1 is SGDLS and CDR2 is YYNGEE in the germline V gene. CDR3 amino acids: CASSVGLAGWIADTQYF. CDR3 bases: TGTGCCAGCAGCGTAGGCCTAGCGGGGTGGATCGCAGATACGCAGTATTTT. The variable domain in full, with the rest retrieved from reference TRBV9 and TRBJ2-3, is DSGVTQTPKHLITATGQRVTLRCSPRSGDLSVYWYQQSLDQGLQFLIQYYNGEERAKGNILERFSAQQFPDLHSELNLSSLELGDSALYFCASSVGLAGWIADTQYFGPGTRLTVL.

V gene TRBV6-6 combines with J gene TRBJ1-2, with a possible D match to TRBD1 (6 bases). The germline V gene has CDR1 MNHNY and CDR2 SVGAGI (reference sequence). The CDR3 is 13 residues long. V was pared by 4 bases and J by 7 bases, with 13 bases between. The CDR3 sequence: CASSSTGKAGYTF. The CDR3 DNA reads as TGTGCCAGCAGTTCCACAGGGAAAGCTGGCTACACCTTC.

The chain employs TRBV19 and TRBJ2-7; 10 bases fit TRBD2. CDR1 is LNHDA, CDR2 SQIVND, per germline (reference sequence). The CDR3 totals 13 residues. V lost 8 bases to trimming and J lost 2 bases; unmatched junction nucleotides: 3. The DNA for the CDR3 is TGTGCCAGTGCTAGCGGGGGTACCTACGAGCAGTACTTC. This codes for CASASGGTYEQYF.

The chain links TRBV7-2 to TRBJ1-2; tentatively, D is TRBD1 (5 bases). The length of the CDR3 is 14 residues. CDR1 SGHTA and CDR2 FQGNSA come from the germline V gene. Between the trimmed V and J ends, which lost 0 bases and 7 bases, there was a span of 12 bases. In nucleotides, the CDR3 is TGTGCCAGCAGCTTAGCGGCTCAGGGTGGTGGCTACACCTTC. Translating it yields CASSLAAQGGGYTF.

The CDR3 spells CAWSVRAGVYNEQFF. The CDR3 DNA is TGTGCCTGGAGTGTACGAGCGGGAGTGTACAATGAGCAGTTCTTC. The chain couples TRBV30 to TRBJ2-1; 8 bases are a match to TRBD2. This CDR3 contains 15 residues. With 0 bases clipped from V and 4 bases from J, the junction kept 5 bases outside the gene matches. Germline CDR1 GTSNPN, CDR2 SVGIG (reference sequence).

The V call is TRBV5-1, the J call TRBJ1-4; TRBD1 aligns across 9 bases. The length of the CDR3 is 14 residues. V was clipped by 3 bases and J by 8 bases; unmatched bases: 5. Germline V gene lookup returns CDR1 SGHRS and CDR2 YFSETQ. The CDR3 loop is CASSYRDRDEKLFF. CDR3 coding DNA: TGCGCCAGCAGCTACCGGGACAGGGACGAAAAACTGTTTTTT.

This clone has just a few counts. The chain couples TRBV14 to TRBJ2-7; TRBD1 matches 7 bases. Germline V gene sequence: CDR1 SGHDN, CDR2 FVKESK. The V and J ends lost 6 bases and 3 bases, in that order; junction bases with no gene match: 2. The CDR3 spans 12 residues. CDR3 protein: CASSSGGYEQYV. The CDR3 coding sequence is TGTGCCAGCAGTTCAGGGGGCTACGAGCAGTACGTC.

The chain has TRBV29-1 and TRBJ2-1; TRBD1 might be the D (5 bases). The V end lost 2 bases, the J end lost 8 bases, and 19 bases lay between the germline ends. CDR3 length: 15 amino acids. In germline, CDR1 is SQVTM, CDR2 ANQGSEA. CDR3 in amino acids: CSVEPHDSLWDEQFF. CDR3 DNA sequence: TGCAGCGTTGAACCCCACGACAGCCTTTGGGATGAGCAGTTCTTC.

This clone was seen a handful of times. The chain employs TRBV19 and TRBJ1-5, with D possibly TRBD1 on 5 matching bases. This CDR3 is built from 13 residues. The germline CDR1 and CDR2 sequences are LNHDA and SQIVND (reference sequence). V lost 6 bases, J lost 8 bases, and 14 bases lay in between. CDR3 sequence: CASSPAGQEPQHF. DNA of the CDR3: TGTGCCAGTAGCCCCGCAGGGCAGGAGCCCCAGCATTTT.